Reported below is one T cell receptor beta chain. Its antigen is unidentified. This sample is drawn from a study of cytomegalovirus exposure and HLA in healthy donors. Regarding the study as a whole: Associated with cytomegalovirus, according to the listing, were 164 TCR beta chains.

Sequenced by immunoSEQ multiplex PCR; TCRdb stores in-frame clones only, minus some. The profile shows under 250,000 clones, about 90% of them singletons. Looked up from germline, CDR1 is SQVTM and CDR2 is ANQGSEA. CDR3 length: 13 residues. Between the trimmed V and J ends, which lost 4 bases and 2 bases, there was a span of 10 bases. The sample consisted of PBMCs. This chain connects TRBV29-1 to TRBJ2-3, with a possible D match to TRBD2 (6 bases). The sequence came from a woman aged 18-29 years in good health and CMV-seronegative. This CDR3 is CSVGGTYTDTQYF. The CDR3 region has the DNA TGCAGCGTTGGGGGGACTTACACAGATACGCAGTATTTT.